These 13 T cell receptor beta chains were sequenced from one sample in a study of identical twins. TCRdb reanalysed the 5' RACE reads using MiXCR and keeps one entry per CDR3 protein. The table has hundreds of thousands of distinct CDR3 sequences, roughly 7.1% seen once. The same sample was also used in a study of yellow fever vaccine responses in identical twins.

The sequencing input was PBMCs. The source of these receptors is a woman under 30 in good health.

V and J are TRBV20-1 and TRBJ2-1; 11 bases are shared with TRBD2. The length of the CDR3 is 17 residues. The germline gives CDR1 DFQATT, CDR2 SNEGSKA (reference sequence). J was trimmed by 1 base and V by 3 bases; bases with no gene match: 8. The CDR3, as DNA: TGCAGTGCTAGTAGGCTAGCGGGAGGAGGGTCCTACAATGAGCAGTTCTTC. This translates into CSASRLAGGGSYNEQFF.

This clonotype was seen at least ten times. The genes are TRBV20-1 and TRBJ1-5, with D unresolved. CDR3 length equals 14 residues. Trimming shortened V by 0 bases and J by 2 bases, and 8 bases separated the two germline ends. CDR1 and CDR2 from the germline V gene are DFQATT and SNEGSKA (reference sequence). Written as DNA, the CDR3 is TGCAGTGCTAGAGATTGGAGGGGCAATCAGCCCCAGCATTTT. Protein product: CSARDWRGNQPQHF.

The chain carries TRBV6-1 and TRBJ1-1, with D uncertain. Germline V gene sequence: CDR1 MNHNS, CDR2 SASEGT. Deletions cut 5 bases from V and 7 bases from J, with 20 bases between. The CDR3 is made up of 15 amino acids. The DNA for the CDR3 is TGTGCCAGCAGTCCGCAAGTCTTCTCCAGGATTGAAGCTTTCTTT. Encoded protein: CASSPQVFSRIEAFF.

This clonotype was seen many times. V is TRBV27 and J is TRBJ2-1, with TRBD2 matching 10 bases. The V gene end was trimmed by 2 bases and the J gene end by 6 bases; junction bases not matched to a gene: 7. The germline CDR1 and CDR2 sequences are MNHEY and SMNVEV (reference sequence). There are 16 residues in the CDR3. The CDR3 region is CASSLVGLAGVNEQFF. In DNA form, the CDR3 reads TGTGCCAGCAGTTTAGTTGGTCTAGCGGGAGTCAATGAGCAGTTCTTC.

This clonotype was seen only a few times. The V and J genes are TRBV27 and TRBJ2-1; weak D call: TRBD2 (7 bases). Per germline, CDR1 MNHEY and CDR2 SMNVEV (reference sequence). The V and J ends lost 6 bases and 3 bases respectively, with 18 bases between them. The CDR3 loop spans 16 amino acids. DNA of the CDR3: TGTGCCAGCAGCCCCAGGGGAGCGGGGCACTACAATGAGCAGTTCTTC. It translates to CASSPRGAGHYNEQFF.

This clonotype was seen a few times. The V call is TRBV5-6, the J call TRBJ2-3, with 8 bases identical to TRBD1. Per the germline V gene, CDR1 is SGHDT and CDR2 is YYEEEE. The V segment lost 4 bases and the J segment 2 bases; nucleotides outside the gene matches: 6. CDR3 length equals 15 residues. As DNA, the CDR3 is TGTGCCAGCAGCCGAAGACAGGGGATCACAGATACGCAGTATTTT. Protein: CASSRRQGITDTQYF.

This clonotype was picked up a small number of times. This chain joins TRBV20-1 and TRBJ2-3, with 8 bases that match TRBD2. This CDR3 contains 14 residues. From germline, CDR1 is DFQATT and CDR2 SNEGSKA (reference sequence). Unmatched junction bases numbered 6, after V lost 3 bases and J lost 4 bases. CDR3 amino acids: CSASGRGVPDTQYF. The CDR3 bases are TGCAGTGCTAGTGGGCGGGGGGTTCCAGATACGCAGTATTTT.

This clonotype was observed a handful of times. J is TRBJ1-2 and V is TRBV10-3, with 8 bases aligning to TRBD1. Looked up from germline, CDR1 is ENHRY and CDR2 is SYGVKD. Trimming took 4 bases from V and 2 from J; bases not matched to a gene: 6. The CDR3 loop spans 15 amino acids. As DNA, the CDR3 is TGTGCCATCAGTGCTGGACAGGGCTCAAACTATGGCTACACCTTC. Translating it yields CAISAGQGSNYGYTF.

This clonotype was seen at least ten times. J is TRBJ1-4 and V is TRBV6-1; no firm D call. CDR1 and CDR2 (germline): MNHNS, SASEGT. This CDR3 contains 12 residues. V dropped 3 bases and J dropped 8 bases, with 7 bases sitting between them. This chain's CDR3 is CASSERGEKLFF. CDR3 DNA sequence: TGTGCCAGCAGTGAGCGTGGCGAAAAACTGTTTTTT.

This clonotype has a count of ten or more. J is TRBJ2-7 and V is TRBV5-4; 10 bases are shared with TRBD1. The CDR3 runs to 13 residues. Germline CDR1 is SGHNT and CDR2 is YYREEE (reference sequence). V shed 4 bases, J shed 5 bases, and the junction held 3 bases outside the gene matches. The CDR3 spells CASSKGQGNEQYF. Written as DNA, the CDR3 is TGTGCCAGCAGCAAGGGACAGGGGAACGAGCAGTACTTC. Looking up the rest from reference TRBV5-4 and TRBJ2-7 gives the full variable domain: ETGVTQSPTHLIKTRGQQVTLRCSSQSGHNTVSWYQQALGQGPQFIFQYYREEENGRGNFPPRFSGLQFPNYSSELNVNALELDDSALYLCASSKGQGNEQYFGPGTRLTVT.

As for this clonotype: This could be a read error, since a much larger clone is one nucleotide away. The V and J genes are TRBV6-2 or TRBV6-3 and TRBJ2-6, with TRBD1 identical over 8 bases. The CDR3 runs 20 residues. Germline trimming cut 0 bases from V and 5 bases from J; bases unmatched to any gene: 15. Germline V gives CDR1 MNHEY, CDR2 SVGEGT. The CDR3 sequence: CASSYSSPRTGFYRANVLTF. CDR3 DNA sequence: TGTGCCAGCAGTTACTCGAGTCCGAGGACAGGGTTTTACAGGGCCAACGTCCTGACTTTC.

This clonotype was recorded at least ten times. The V and J genes are TRBV6-6 and TRBJ2-7; 7 nucleotides line up with TRBD1. J gave up 3 bases and V 6 bases, and 5 bases lay outside the gene matches. CDR1 MNHNY and CDR2 SVGAGI come from the germline V gene (reference sequence). This CDR3 is built from 13 residues. The CDR3 is CASSAQGNYEQYV. The CDR3 coding sequence is TGTGCCAGCAGCGCACAGGGGAACTACGAGCAGTACGTC.

This clonotype turned up a few times. The V gene is TRBV28, the J gene TRBJ2-5; TRBD1 aligns across 9 bases. V shed 7 bases and J 3 bases; nucleotides not matched to a gene: 9. The CDR3 length is 15 residues. Germline CDR1 reads MDHEN; CDR2 reads SYDVKM. This CDR3 reads CASTFGQGWKETQYF. The CDR3 DNA reads TGTGCCAGCACTTTCGGACAGGGGTGGAAAGAGACCCAGTACTTC. The full variable domain, completed using reference TRBV28 and TRBJ2-5, is DVKVTQSSRYLVKRTGEKVFLECVQDMDHENMFWYRQDPGLGLRLIYFSYDVKMKEKGDIPEGYSVSREKKERFSLILESASTNQTSMYLCASTFGQGWKETQYFGPGTRLLVL.